The 5 T cell receptor beta chains reported below all come from one sample, sequenced in a study of persistence of HIV-infected CD4 T cells. The antigens of these receptors remain unknown. This nonspecific control used anti-CD3/anti-CD28 bead stimulation of CD4+ T cells. Responding CD4+ T cells were sorted by upregulation of both CD40 ligand and CD69. The immunoSEQ assay was version 4, run in survey mode. Clones were sequenced by immunoSEQ multiplex PCR, and TCRdb holds only the in-frame ones, with some missing. Of tens of thousands of clones detected, 88% appear once; the ten largest clones hold approximately 0.5%. Sequencing was performed on CD4+ T cells sorted from PBMCs after roughly 18-hour stimulation, taken from a patient who received antiretroviral therapy. All receptors derive from an adult woman with HIV who was CMV-seropositive.

The chain employs TRBV7-3 and TRBJ1-6, with 9 bases fitting TRBD1. Germline V gene sequence: CDR1 SGHTA, CDR2 FQGTGA. After removal of 3 bases from V and 9 bases from J, the junction contained 3 bases not matched to a gene. The CDR3 consists of 14 residues. CDR3 in amino acids: CASSLRQGGSPLHF. CDR3 coding DNA: TGTGCCAGCAGCTTGAGACAGGGGGGTTCACCCCTCCACTTT.

The V call is TRBV30, the J call TRBJ1-1, with D possibly TRBD1 on 5 matching bases. V lost 0 bases and J 0 bases, leaving 11 bases between the germline ends. Germline V gives CDR1 GTSNPN, CDR2 SVGIG (reference sequence). The CDR3 is made up of 15 amino acids. CDR3 in DNA: TGTGCCTGGAGTGTTAGGGGTGCTGTGAACACTGAAGCTTTCTTT. Translated: CAWSVRGAVNTEAFF. Supplemented by reference TRBV30 and TRBJ1-1, the full variable domain reads SQTIHQWPATLVQPVGSPLSLECTVEGTSNPNLYWYRQAAGRGLQLLFYSVGIGQISSEVPQNLSASRPQDRQFILSSKKLLLSDSGFYLCAWSVRGAVNTEAFFGQGTRLTVV.

The rearrangement uses TRBV28 and TRBJ1-1; D is uncertain. From germline, CDR1 is MDHEN and CDR2 SYDVKM. This CDR3 contains 12 residues. The ends were cut back, 7 bases at V and 1 base at J, with 7 bases in the middle. This CDR3 reads CASTKGNTEAFF. CDR3 in DNA: TGTGCCAGCACTAAAGGGAACACTGAAGCTTTCTTT. Drawing the rest from reference TRBV28 and TRBJ1-1, the complete variable domain is DVKVTQSSRYLVKRTGEKVFLECVQDMDHENMFWYRQDPGLGLRLIYFSYDVKMKEKGDIPEGYSVSREKKERFSLILESASTNQTSMYLCASTKGNTEAFFGQGTRLTVV.

This clone was counted between two and nine times. The chain uses TRBV19 and TRBJ2-2; 8 nucleotides align to TRBD1. The CDR3 contains 15 residues. With V trimmed by 8 bases and J by 4 bases, 9 bases remained unmatched. CDR1 and CDR2 from the germline V gene are LNHDA and SQIVND (reference sequence). The CDR3 DNA reads TGTGCCAGTGGGCAGGGGGCGCTTTTCACCGGGGAGCTGTTTTTT. This codes for CASGQGALFTGELFF.

This clone showed up just once. The chain links TRBV10-3 to TRBJ2-7, with 7 bases that match TRBD1. CDR1 and CDR2 from the germline V gene are ENHRY and SYGVKD. CDR3 length: 15 residues. After removal of 3 bases from V and 0 bases from J, the junction contained 5 bases not matched to a gene. The CDR3 is CAISDPGTVSYEQYF. The CDR3 DNA is TGTGCCATCAGTGACCCCGGGACAGTCTCCTACGAGCAGTACTTC.